The rows below give T cell receptor beta chains drawn from one sample of a study of technical replicates of blood from four donors. Some clones are missing from TCRdb's copy, which holds only in-frame ones; the method was immunoSEQ multiplex PCR. The table has 59,000 or so clones, 85% to 95% seen once. Source material: PBMCs. The receptors come from a human donor in good health. Some clones in this sample may be carry-over from other donors' samples. CDR3s include the opening cysteine and the closing phenylalanine or tryptophan. D genes are given only for firm matches. Not all rows give a size; the values are once, few, many and, for expanded clones, a class.

J gene | V gene | D gene | clone size | CDR3 protein | CDR3 DNA
TRBJ2-7 | TRBV7-2 | TRBD2 | - | CASSLIEGLAEQYF | TGTGCCAGCAGCTTAATCGAGGGACTAGCTGAGCAGTACTTC
TRBJ2-1 | TRBV4-3 | TRBD2 | - | CASSQDAGGRSSYNEQFF | TGCGCCAGCAGCCAAGACGCGGGGGGGCGTAGTTCCTACAATGAGCAGTTCTTC
TRBJ2-4 | TRBV5-6 | TRBD2 | - | CASSSRTSGRAKNIQYF | TGTGCCAGCAGCTCCCGGACTAGCGGGAGAGCCAAAAACATTCAGTACTTC
TRBJ1-2 | TRBV30 | - | - | CAWSVEGRDGYTF | TGTGCCTGGAGTGTTGAAGGGAGGGATGGCTACACCTTC
TRBJ1-2 | TRBV6-1 | - | - | CASSRQIRAQYGYTF | TGTGCCAGCAGTCGCCAGATCAGGGCCCAATATGGCTACACCTTC
TRBJ1-3 | TRBV11-1 | - | - | CASSLLGLSSGNTIYF | TGTGCCAGCAGCTTGCTCGGACTCAGCTCTGGAAACACCATATATTTT
TRBJ1-5 | TRBV9 | - | once | CASSVGWRSNQPQHF | TGTGCCAGCAGCGTAGGTTGGCGGAGCAATCAGCCCCAGCATTTT
TRBJ2-3 | TRBV7-2 | - | - | CASSSPSAFTDTQYF | TGTGCCAGCAGCTCCCCTAGCGCCTTCACAGATACGCAGTATTTT
TRBJ1-5 | TRBV6-1 | - | - | CASSEDGLSNQPQHF | TGTGCCAGCAGTGAAGACGGACTTAGCAATCAGCCCCAGCATTTT
TRBJ1-5 | TRBV5-4 | TRBD1 | once | CASSLGTGDNQPQHF | TGTGCCAGCAGCTTGGGGACAGGGGACAATCAGCCCCAGCATTTT
TRBJ2-5 | TRBV11-2 | TRBD2 | - | CASRWTSGSKETQYF | TGTGCCAGCAGATGGACTAGCGGGAGTAAGGAGACCCAGTACTTC
TRBJ2-3 | TRBV4-3 | TRBD2 | once | CASSHERIAGEKYF | TGCGCCAGCAGCCACGAGAGGATAGCGGGGGAGAAGTATTTT
TRBJ1-6 | TRBV13 | - | - | CASSSEGSDSPLHF | TGTGCCAGCAGCTCCGAGGGATCGGATTCACCCCTCCACTTT
TRBJ1-1 | TRBV6-5 | - | - | CASKRKTGRGTEAFF | TGTGCCAGCAAACGTAAGACGGGGAGAGGGACTGAAGCTTTCTTT
TRBJ2-7 | TRBV29-1 | TRBD1 | - | CSVVPGQGSYEQYF | TGCAGCGTCGTCCCGGGACAGGGTTCCTACGAGCAGTACTTC
TRBJ2-7 | TRBV7-6 | - | - | CASSLLQGGFPYEQYF | TGTGCCAGCAGCTTATTGCAGGGTGGGTTCCCCTACGAGCAGTACTTC
TRBJ1-5 | TRBV15 | - | - | CATSRDQGSNQPQHF | TGTGCCACCAGCAGAGATCAGGGTTCGAATCAGCCCCAGCATTTT
TRBJ2-5 | TRBV7-3 | TRBD1 | - | CASSLGTGGPTETQYF | TGTGCCAGCAGCTTAGGGACAGGGGGACCGACGGAGACCCAGTACTTC
TRBJ2-1 | TRBV19 | - | - | CASSTHRDYNEQFF | TGTGCCAGTAGTACCCACAGGGATTACAATGAGCAGTTCTTC
TRBJ1-1 | TRBV4-3 | - | - | CASSQDNYGLNTEAFF | TGCGCCAGCAGCCAAGATAATTATGGGCTCAACACTGAAGCTTTCTTT
TRBJ2-7 | TRBV30 | TRBD2 | - | CAWTQKGLAGGEQYF | TGTGCCTGGACTCAAAAAGGACTAGCTGGGGGCGAGCAGTACTTC
TRBJ2-3 | TRBV19 | TRBD2 | - | CASGTGSGGWDTQYF | TGTGCCAGTGGGACGGGGAGCGGGGGGTGGGATACGCAGTATTTT
TRBJ1-2 | TRBV27 | TRBD1 | - | CASSPRGFFNYGYTF | TGTGCCAGCAGTCCCAGGGGGTTTTTTAACTATGGCTACACCTTC
TRBJ2-7 | TRBV7-9 | - | - | CASSLDSPGLIYEQYF | TGTGCCAGCAGCTTAGATAGTCCGGGACTCATCTACGAGCAGTACTTC
TRBJ1-3 | TRBV5-1 | TRBD1 | - | CASSRGITGEAGNTIYF | TGCGCCAGCAGCAGGGGAATTACAGGGGAAGCTGGAAACACCATATATTTT
TRBJ2-7 | TRBV11-3 | - | - | CASSLLSGSSYEQYF | TGTGCCAGCAGCTTACTCTCCGGGAGCTCCTACGAGCAGTACTTC
TRBJ2-7 | TRBV4-3 | - | - | CASSQMPGDSYEQYF | TGCGCCAGCAGCCAAATGCCGGGAGACTCCTACGAGCAGTACTTC
TRBJ2-2 | TRBV9 | TRBD1 | - | CASSVALGQGNTGELFF | TGTGCCAGCAGCGTAGCTCTGGGACAGGGGAACACCGGGGAGCTGTTTTTT
TRBJ2-7 | TRBV6-5 | TRBD2 | - | CASSYGGVSGNGEQYF | TGTGCCAGCAGTTACGGCGGGGTTAGCGGGAATGGAGAGCAGTACTTC
TRBJ2-7 | TRBV7-9 | - | - | CASSVMDSQIPYEQYF | TGTGCCAGCAGCGTGATGGACAGCCAAATTCCCTACGAGCAGTACTTC
TRBJ2-6 | TRBV7-2 | - | - | CASSLAGVSGANVLTF | TGTGCCAGCAGCTTAGCAGGGGTCTCTGGGGCCAACGTCCTGACTTTC
TRBJ2-1 | TRBV5-4 | - | once | CASSLVQGGRHEQFF | TGTGCCAGCAGCTTGGTGCAGGGTGGTCGGCATGAGCAGTTCTTC
TRBJ2-5 | TRBV5-6 | - | few | CASSLVWSTRQETQYF | TGTGCCAGCAGCTTGGTGTGGTCCACTAGACAAGAGACCCAGTACTTC
TRBJ1-2 | TRBV19 | TRBD1 | - | CASVRQGTSGYTF | TGTGCCAGTGTTAGACAGGGGACTTCTGGCTACACCTTC
TRBJ1-1 | TRBV7-2 | - | - | CASSLGQGGVVAFF | TGTGCCAGCAGCTTAGGGCAGGGTGGGGTGGTGGCTTTCTTT
TRBJ2-1 | TRBV6-1 | - | once | CASRDSLTYNEQFF | TGTGCCAGCAGGGACAGTTTGACCTACAATGAGCAGTTCTTC
TRBJ1-6 | TRBV2 | TRBD1 | - | CASRTGTENSPLHF | TGTGCCAGCAGGACCGGGACAGAGAATTCACCCCTCCACTTT
TRBJ1-6 | TRBV27 | - | - | CASITLGGGYNSPLHF | TGTGCCAGCATCACATTGGGGGGTGGCTATAATTCACCCCTCCACTTT
TRBJ2-1 | TRBV10-3 | - | - | CAIGSSASKDNEQFF | TGTGCCATCGGTTCTAGCGCCTCGAAGGACAATGAGCAGTTCTTC
TRBJ2-1 | TRBV10-3 | - | once | CASGTPNEQFF | TGTGCCTCCGGGACTCCCAATGAGCAGTTCTTC
TRBJ1-6 | TRBV4-3 | TRBD1 | - | CASSQGDSYNSPLHF | TGCGCCAGCAGCCAAGGGGACAGCTATAATTCACCCCTCCACTTT
TRBJ2-7 | TRBV7-9 | - | - | CASSSVAYEQYF | TGTGCCAGCAGCTCGGTGGCCTACGAGCAGTACTTC
TRBJ1-4 | TRBV29-1 | TRBD1 | - | CSVAGGQGFNNEKLFF | TGCAGCGTTGCGGGGGGACAGGGGTTCAATAATGAAAAACTGTTTTTT
TRBJ2-7 | TRBV29-1 | - | - | CSDPDRKAYEQYF | TGCAGCGACCCCGACAGGAAAGCCTACGAGCAGTACTTC
TRBJ1-2 | TRBV7-9 | - | - | CASSTGYGYTF | TGTGCCAGCAGCACAGGGTATGGCTACACCTTC
TRBJ2-6 | TRBV18 | - | - | CASSPSEANVLTF | TGTGCCAGCTCCCCAAGCGAGGCCAACGTCCTGACTTTC
TRBJ1-6 | TRBV6-5 | TRBD1 | once | CASSYAGQNSPLHF | TGTGCCAGCAGTTACGCGGGACAGAATTCACCCCTCCACTTT
TRBJ2-5 | TRBV4-1 | - | - | CASSQDRGGYWTQYF | TGCGCCAGCAGCCAAGATCGAGGAGGGTACTGGACCCAGTACTTC
TRBJ1-2 | TRBV5-8 | - | - | CASSPNSRTIDGYTF | TGTGCCAGCAGCCCGAATTCTAGGACAATCGATGGCTACACCTTC
TRBJ2-7 | TRBV4-3 | TRBD2 | - | CASSQALAGAYEQYF | TGCGCCAGCAGCCAAGCTCTAGCGGGGGCCTACGAGCAGTACTTC